Presented here are 10 T cell receptor beta chains from one specimen sequenced in a study of cytomegalovirus exposure and HLA in healthy donors. PCR amplification relied on 60 Vbeta primers (plus 13 Jbeta primers). Assay used: immunoSEQ multiplex PCR; TCRdb lists only in-frame clones, some missing. Its listing shows 70,000 to 80,000 clones. The specimen sequenced was PBMCs. These receptors were collected from a man between 35 and 55 years old in good health and CMV-seronegative.

The chain recombines TRBV9 with TRBJ2-1; a possible D gene is TRBD2 (7 bases). CDR1 SGDLS and CDR2 YYNGEE come from the germline V gene. V was clipped by 4 bases and J by 7 bases, with 15 bases between them. This CDR3 has 14 residues. The CDR3: CASSLEGGRNEQFF. CDR3 nucleotides: TGTGCCAGCAGCTTGGAGGGGGGGAGAAATGAGCAGTTCTTC.

The CDR3 here is CASSPGLVEKLFF. The CDR3 DNA follows: TGTGCCAGCAGTCCGGGTCTTGTCGAAAAACTGTTTTTT. V and J are TRBV6-6 and TRBJ1-4; D uncertain. CDR1 MNHNY and CDR2 SVGAGI come from the germline V gene (reference sequence). The germline V and J ends were trimmed by 5 bases and 8 bases, with 12 bases remaining between them. This CDR3 spans 13 amino acids.

The chain links TRBV14 to TRBJ1-4, with D possibly TRBD1 on 6 matching bases. Germline lookup yields CDR1 SGHDN and CDR2 FVKESK. The CDR3 spans 17 residues. Trimming took off 2 bases at V and 5 bases at J, with 18 bases between the two ends. The chain's CDR3 is CASSQSRPGTRNEKLFF. The DNA for the CDR3 is TGTGCCAGCAGCCAAAGTCGTCCAGGGACAAGAAATGAAAAACTGTTTTTT.

The V call is TRBV30, the J call TRBJ2-7; 13 bases are shared with TRBD2. CDR3 size: 19 residues. CDR1 and CDR2 from the germline V gene are GTSNPN and SVGIG (reference sequence). V was pared by 4 bases and J by 0 bases, with 15 bases of the junction left unmatched. CDR3 coding DNA: TGTGCCTGGATGATTGTAGTAGGACTAGCGGGGGTGAGCTCCTACGAGCAGTACTTC. Protein sequence: CAWMIVVGLAGVSSYEQYF. Filled out from reference TRBV30 and TRBJ2-7, the complete variable domain reads SQTIHQWPATLVQPVGSPLSLECTVEGTSNPNLYWYRQAAGRGLQLLFYSVGIGQISSEVPQNLSASRPQDRQFILSSKKLLLSDSGFYLCAWMIVVGLAGVSSYEQYFGPGTRLTVT.

V usage is TRBV29-1 and J usage is TRBJ1-5; perhaps TRBD1 as D (6 bases). Germline CDR1 is SQVTM and CDR2 is ANQGSEA. The CDR3 extends over 15 amino acids. The V end was cut by 6 bases, the J end by 0 bases, with 15 bases between. CDR3 DNA sequence: TGCAGCGTAACGGACAGCCATTATAGCAATCAGCCCCAGCATTTT. Its protein is CSVTDSHYSNQPQHF.

The gene calls are TRBV18 and TRBJ1-6; D might be TRBD1 (6 bases). There are 18 residues in the CDR3. Germline V lookup: CDR1 KGHSH, CDR2 LQKENI. The germline V and J ends were trimmed by 3 bases and 2 bases, with 17 bases remaining between them. CDR3 protein: CASSPWAHPGAYNSPLHF. The CDR3 coding sequence is TGTGCCAGCTCACCGTGGGCACACCCAGGGGCCTATAATTCACCCCTCCACTTT.

The chain has TRBV9 and TRBJ2-1, with 7 bases lining up with TRBD1. Germline V gives CDR1 SGDLS, CDR2 YYNGEE. The CDR3 runs 14 residues. Trimming took 0 bases from V and 7 from J; bases not matched to a gene: 4. CDR3 region: CASSVVGTVNEQFF. CDR3 DNA: TGTGCCAGCAGCGTAGTGGGGACAGTTAATGAGCAGTTCTTC. The full variable domain, completed using reference TRBV9 and TRBJ2-1, is DSGVTQTPKHLITATGQRVTLRCSPRSGDLSVYWYQQSLDQGLQFLIQYYNGEERAKGNILERFSAQQFPDLHSELNLSSLELGDSALYFCASSVVGTVNEQFFGPGTRLTVL.

J is TRBJ1-1 and V is TRBV6-1, with D maybe TRBD1 (6 bases). The V end was cut by 0 bases, the J end by 7 bases, with 9 bases between. This CDR3 comprises 13 residues. The germline V gene has CDR1 MNHNS and CDR2 SASEGT. As DNA, the CDR3 is TGTGCCAGCAGTGAAGCTGGACAGCTTGAAGCTTTCTTT. Protein product: CASSEAGQLEAFF.

CDR3 protein: CASSQGQDRVTEAFF. The DNA for the CDR3 is TGTGCCAGCAGCCAGGGACAGGATAGGGTCACTGAAGCTTTCTTT. The genes are TRBV14 and TRBJ1-1; TRBD1 matches 8 bases. The ends lost 3 bases at V and 4 bases at J; junction bases unmatched: 7. The CDR3 covers 15 residues. Germline values: CDR1 SGHDN, CDR2 FVKESK.

This chain links TRBV11-2 with TRBJ2-5, with TRBD2 matching over 14 bases. This CDR3 comprises 17 residues. J lost 6 bases, V lost 0 bases, and 6 bases had no gene match. Germline assignment: CDR1 SGHAT and CDR2 FQNNGV. The CDR3 sequence: CASSLEWTSGGRQTQYF. CDR3 DNA: TGTGCCAGCAGCTTAGAATGGACTAGCGGGGGGAGGCAGACCCAGTACTTC.